Below are 11 T cell receptor beta chains sequenced from a single sample in a study of T cells in Graves' hyperthyroidism and ophthalmopathy (dated by TCRdb to between 2018 and 2020). To prepare the library, multiplex PCR was applied. The run used an Illumina HiSeq 2000. The TCR beta CDR3 regions were amplified from RNA transcripts. The first round of RT-PCR for the TCR CDR3 was performed with the HTBI primer set and the Qiagen OneStep RT-PCR kit. The raw public data were reprocessed by TCRdb itself: fastp quality trimming at Q25, MiXCR clonotype calling, in-frame beta chains only. One record per CDR3 amino acid sequence lists the most common genes and DNA. For this sample there are about 590,000 distinct CDR3 sequences; approximately 14% appear just once. The ten biggest clones cover around 7.3% of the sample. Specimen: blood. These receptors originate from a woman aged 25 to 39 with Graves' hyperthyroidism.

CDR3 in amino acids: CASSFASGAGTDTQYF. In DNA, the CDR3 is TGCGCCAGCAGCTTCGCTAGCGGAGCTGGCACAGATACGCAGTATTTT. This chain connects TRBV5-1 to TRBJ2-3; 7 bases are a match to TRBD2. J was trimmed by 1 base and V by 2 bases; bases with no gene match: 7. The germline V gene has CDR1 SGHRS and CDR2 YFSETQ. The length of the CDR3 is 16 residues.

This clonotype has ten or more counts. This chain joins TRBV7-2 and TRBJ2-1; 13 bases fit TRBD2. CDR1 and CDR2 (germline): SGHTA, FQGNSA. The CDR3 sequence is 13 residues long. V shed 5 bases and J 10 bases; nucleotides not matched to a gene: 2. CDR3: CASSGLAGVEQFF. The CDR3 DNA reads as TGTGCCAGCAGCGGACTAGCGGGAGTAGAGCAGTTCTTC.

This clonotype turned up a few times. J is TRBJ1-6 and V is TRBV6-1; no firm D call. The germline gives CDR1 MNHNS, CDR2 SASEGT. The CDR3 runs to 16 residues. The V end was cut by 8 bases, the J end by 3 bases, with 17 bases between. The CDR3 DNA reads TGTGCCAGCGTCCTAAATACAGAGATCTATAATTCACCCCTCCACTTT. Amino acids: CASVLNTEIYNSPLHF.

The gene calls are TRBV19 and TRBJ2-7, with TRBD1 identical over 10 bases. CDR3 length: 16 residues. J was trimmed by 5 bases and V by 6 bases; bases with no gene match: 13. CDR1 is LNHDA, CDR2 SQIVND, per germline (reference sequence). This CDR3 is CASSDPAGTGVNEQYF. CDR3 in DNA: TGTGCCAGTAGCGATCCCGCCGGGACAGGGGTTAACGAGCAGTACTTC.

Notes on this clonotype: A much more abundant neighbour one base away suggests this may be a read error. The gene calls are TRBV5-1 and TRBJ2-1; 8 bases agree with TRBD2. This CDR3 is 16 amino acids long. Germline trimming cut 2 bases from V and 2 bases from J; bases unmatched to any gene: 6. Germline assignment: CDR1 SGHRS and CDR2 YFSETQ. The CDR3 loop is CASSFGLAGPYNEQFF. CDR3 in DNA: TGCGCCAGCAGCTTTGGGCTAGCGGGCCCCTACAATGAGCAGTTCTTC.

This clonotype was observed many times. The rearrangement joins TRBV5-1 to TRBJ2-3; D is perhaps TRBD1 (6 bases). Germline V gene data show CDR1 as SGHRS and CDR2 as YFSETQ. The V gene lost 0 bases and the J gene lost 4 bases, with 15 bases spanning the gap. The CDR3 has 16 amino acids. CDR3 sequence: CASSLARTVGADTQYF. CDR3 sequence (DNA): TGCGCCAGCAGCTTGGCGCGGACAGTTGGGGCAGATACGCAGTATTTT. Full variable domain (remainder filled in from reference TRBV5-1 and TRBJ2-3): KAGVTQTPRYLIKTRGQQVTLSCSPISGHRSVSWYQQTPGQGLQFLFEYFSETQRNKGNFPGRFSGRQFSNSRSEMNVSTLELGDSALYLCASSLARTVGADTQYFGPGTRLTVL.

This clonotype was seen a few times. This sequence joins TRBV6-1 and TRBJ1-2, with D perhaps matching TRBD1 (6 bases). The CDR3 loop spans 13 amino acids. Trimming cost V 5 bases and J 4 bases, with 11 bases left between them. Per the germline V gene, CDR1 is MNHNS and CDR2 is SASEGT. CDR3 sequence (DNA): TGTGCCAGCAGTTCGGGGGCCCTCTATGGCTACACCTTC. Amino acid sequence: CASSSGALYGYTF.

The table lists this clonotype with a few counts. This chain connects TRBV20-1 to TRBJ2-2; 14 nucleotides align to TRBD2. The V and J ends lost 1 base and 4 bases, in that order; junction bases with no gene match: 11. Per the germline V gene, CDR1 is DFQATT and CDR2 is SNEGSKA (reference sequence). The CDR3 contains 19 residues. The CDR3 region has the DNA TGCAGTGCTAGAGGACCTGGGACTAGCGGGAGAGGGGTCACCGGGGAGCTGTTTTTT. It codes for CSARGPGTSGRGVTGELFF.

This clonotype was seen many times. The V and J genes are TRBV3-1 and TRBJ2-1; D is undetermined. Trimming took off 1 base at V and 8 bases at J, with 9 bases between the two ends. CDR3 size: 13 residues. The germline gives CDR1 LGHDT, CDR2 YNNKEL (reference sequence). The CDR3 protein is CASSQAALHEQFF. The CDR3 coding sequence is TGTGCCAGCAGCCAAGCCGCGTTACATGAGCAGTTCTTC.

The gene calls are TRBV4-3 and TRBJ2-3; maybe TRBD1 (6 bases). Germline CDR1 and CDR2: LGHNA and YSLEER. Trimming took 0 bases from V and 4 from J, leaving 8 bases between them. The CDR3 loop spans 14 amino acids. CDR3 in amino acids: CASSQDTGPDTQYF. In nucleotides, the CDR3 is TGCGCCAGCAGCCAAGATACAGGGCCAGATACGCAGTATTTT.

This clonotype was observed a single time. DNA of the CDR3: TGTGCCAGCAGAGATGGACAGGGGCATCGCGGGGTTCCTTTAGCTAACTATGGCTACACCTTC. Encoded protein: CASRDGQGHRGVPLANYGYTF. The V call is TRBV6-2 or TRBV6-3, the J call TRBJ1-2, with 9 bases matching TRBD1. Germline V gene lookup returns CDR1 MNHEY and CDR2 SVGEGT. The junction had 23 bases not matched to a gene; V was cut back by 6 bases and J by 0 bases. The CDR3 runs to 21 residues.